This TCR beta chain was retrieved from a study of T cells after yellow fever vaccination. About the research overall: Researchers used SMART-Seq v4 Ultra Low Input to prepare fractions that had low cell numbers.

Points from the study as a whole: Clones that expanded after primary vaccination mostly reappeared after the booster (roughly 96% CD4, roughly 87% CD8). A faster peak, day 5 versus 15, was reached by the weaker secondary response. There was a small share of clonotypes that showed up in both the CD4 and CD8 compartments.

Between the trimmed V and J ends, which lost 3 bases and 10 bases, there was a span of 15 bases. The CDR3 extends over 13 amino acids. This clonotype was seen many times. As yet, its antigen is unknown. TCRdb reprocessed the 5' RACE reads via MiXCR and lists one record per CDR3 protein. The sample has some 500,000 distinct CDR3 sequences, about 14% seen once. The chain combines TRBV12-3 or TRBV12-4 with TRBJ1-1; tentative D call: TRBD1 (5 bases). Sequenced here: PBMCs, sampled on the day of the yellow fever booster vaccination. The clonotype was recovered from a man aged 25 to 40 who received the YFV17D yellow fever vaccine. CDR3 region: CASSLEVGRGAFF. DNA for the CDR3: TGTGCCAGCAGTTTGGAGGTGGGACGGGGAGCTTTCTTT.